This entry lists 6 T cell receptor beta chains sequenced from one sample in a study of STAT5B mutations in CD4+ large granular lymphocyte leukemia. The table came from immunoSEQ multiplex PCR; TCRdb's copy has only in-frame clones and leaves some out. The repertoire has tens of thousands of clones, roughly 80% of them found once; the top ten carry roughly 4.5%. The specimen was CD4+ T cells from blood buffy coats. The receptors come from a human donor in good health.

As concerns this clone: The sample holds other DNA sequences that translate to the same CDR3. Here the CDR3 reads CSASGGREQYF. The CDR3 nucleotides are TGCAGTGCTAGCGGTGGGAGGGAGCAGTACTTC. The chain is built from TRBV20-1 and TRBJ2-7; possible D gene TRBD2, 6 bases. The CDR3 covers 11 residues. In germline, CDR1 is DFQATT, CDR2 SNEGSKA (reference sequence). V lost 3 bases, J lost 7 bases, and 10 bases lay in between.

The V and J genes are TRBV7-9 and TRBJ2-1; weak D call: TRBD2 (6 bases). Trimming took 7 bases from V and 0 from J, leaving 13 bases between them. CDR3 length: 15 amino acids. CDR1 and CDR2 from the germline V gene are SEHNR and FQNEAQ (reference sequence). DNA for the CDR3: TGTGCCAGCACCCCACGGGGGAACTCCTACAATGAGCAGTTCTTC. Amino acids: CASTPRGNSYNEQFF.

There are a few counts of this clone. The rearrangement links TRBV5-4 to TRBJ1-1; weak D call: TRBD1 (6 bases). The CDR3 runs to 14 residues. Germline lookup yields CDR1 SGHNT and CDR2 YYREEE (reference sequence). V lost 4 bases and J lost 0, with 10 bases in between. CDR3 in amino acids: CASSLGGMNTEAFF. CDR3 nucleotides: TGTGCCAGCAGCCTCGGGGGCATGAACACTGAAGCTTTCTTT.

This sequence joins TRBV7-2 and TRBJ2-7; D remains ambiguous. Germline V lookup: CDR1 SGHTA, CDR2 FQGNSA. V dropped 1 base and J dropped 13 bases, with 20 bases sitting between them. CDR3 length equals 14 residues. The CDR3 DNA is TGTGCCAGCAGCTTAGGGCCTAATAAGGGTAAGACCTACTTC. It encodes CASSLGPNKGKTYF.

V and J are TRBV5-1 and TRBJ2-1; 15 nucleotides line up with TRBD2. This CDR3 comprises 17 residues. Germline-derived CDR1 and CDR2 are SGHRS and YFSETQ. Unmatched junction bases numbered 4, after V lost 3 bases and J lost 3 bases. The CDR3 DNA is TGCGCCAGCAGCTCTCCGGGACTAGCGGGGGGCTACAATGAGCAGTTCTTC. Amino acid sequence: CASSSPGLAGGYNEQFF.

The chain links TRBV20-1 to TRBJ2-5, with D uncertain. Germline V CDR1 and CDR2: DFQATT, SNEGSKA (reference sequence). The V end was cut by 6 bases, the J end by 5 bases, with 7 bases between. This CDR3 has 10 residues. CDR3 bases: TGCAGTGCAGCGAGGGAGACCCAGTACTTC. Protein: CSAARETQYF.